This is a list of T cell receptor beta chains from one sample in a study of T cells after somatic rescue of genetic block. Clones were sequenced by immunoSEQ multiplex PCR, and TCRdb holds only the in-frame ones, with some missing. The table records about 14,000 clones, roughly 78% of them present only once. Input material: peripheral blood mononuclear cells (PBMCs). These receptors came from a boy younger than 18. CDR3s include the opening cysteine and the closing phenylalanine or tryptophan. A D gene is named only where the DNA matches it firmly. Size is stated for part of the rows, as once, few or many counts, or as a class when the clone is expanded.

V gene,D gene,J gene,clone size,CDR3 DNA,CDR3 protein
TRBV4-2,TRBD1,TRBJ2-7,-,TGTGCCAGCAGCCAAGGGGGACAGGGACTCTACGAGCAGTACTTC,CASSQGGQGLYEQYF
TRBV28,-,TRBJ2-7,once,TGTGCCAGCAGTGAAACCCGGCAGGGGCCTATTTCCTACGAGCAGTACTTC,CASSETRQGPISYEQYF
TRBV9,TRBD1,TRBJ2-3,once,TGTGCCAGCAGCGTACCAGGGACAGGGGGCATCACAGATACGCAGTATTTT,CASSVPGTGGITDTQYF
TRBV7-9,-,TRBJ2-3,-,TGTGCCAGCAGCCCCGGGACTTTCACCGGTACGCAGTATTTT,CASSPGTFTGTQYF
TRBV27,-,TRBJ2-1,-,TGTGCCAGCAGTTTCCGGACTCTTCTGAGCTCCTACAATGAGCAGTTCTTC,CASSFRTLLSSYNEQFF
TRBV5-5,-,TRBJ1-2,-,TGTGCCAGCAGCTTGGAGGCAGGGTATGGCTACACCTTC,CASSLEAGYGYTF
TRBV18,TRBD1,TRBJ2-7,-,TGTGCCAGCTCACGCCAAGCGGGCCGGACAGGGATATACGAGCAGTACTTC,CASSRQAGRTGIYEQYF
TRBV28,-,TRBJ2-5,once,TGTGCCAGCAGTTTCTTGCGGTTCCAAGAGACCCAGTACTTC,CASSFLRFQETQYF
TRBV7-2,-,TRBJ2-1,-,TGTGCCAGCAGCTTAGGAGGGCCGGGACCCGAGCAGTTCTTC,CASSLGGPGPEQFF
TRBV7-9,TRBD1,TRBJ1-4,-,TGTGCCAGCAGCTTAACATCGACAGGGGAAAGGCTAACGCTGTTTTTT,CASSLTSTGERLTLFF
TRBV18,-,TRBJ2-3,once,TGTGCCAGCTCACCAATCCGGGCCTTCTCAGATACGCAGTATTTT,CASSPIRAFSDTQYF
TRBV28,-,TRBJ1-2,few,TGTGCCAGCAGCCCCGGACAGATCTTTGGCTACACCTTC,CASSPGQIFGYTF
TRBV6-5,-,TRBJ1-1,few,TGTGCCAGCAGTTACTCGACAGATGAAGCTTTCTTT,CASSYSTDEAFF
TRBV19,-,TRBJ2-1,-,TGTGCCAGTAGTCCCCCTCCTCCTTACAATGAGCAGTTCTTC,CASSPPPPYNEQFF
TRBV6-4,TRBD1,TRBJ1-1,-,TGTGCCAACTCGGGGACAGGGAACACTGAAGCTTTCTTT,CANSGTGNTEAFF
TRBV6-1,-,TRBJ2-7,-,TGTGCCAGCAAAGCCTACGAGCAGTACTTC,CASKAYEQYF
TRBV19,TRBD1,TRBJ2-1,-,TGTGCCAGTAGTAGGGACAGAGACTACAATGAGCAGTTCTTC,CASSRDRDYNEQFF
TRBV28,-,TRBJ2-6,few,TGTGCCAGCAGTTTAGGGGTAGGGGGGGCCATAGGGGCCAACGTCCTGACTTTC,CASSLGVGGAIGANVLTF
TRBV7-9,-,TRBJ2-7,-,TGTGCCAGCAGCTTTTCAACAGTTTCCTACGAGCAGTACTTC,CASSFSTVSYEQYF
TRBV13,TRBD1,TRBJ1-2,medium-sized,TGTGCCAGCAGTTGGTCCACAGGGGGAATAAACTATGGCTACACCTTC,CASSWSTGGINYGYTF
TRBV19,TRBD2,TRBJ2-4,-,TGTGCCAGTAGTATAGGTACTAGCGGGAGATTGAACATTCAGTACTTC,CASSIGTSGRLNIQYF
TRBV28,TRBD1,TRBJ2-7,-,TGTGCCAGCAGTTCGGGACAGGGAAACGAGCAGTACTTC,CASSSGQGNEQYF
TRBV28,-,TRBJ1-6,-,TGTGCCAGTTTAATGGGTTTGAGCTCCTATAATTCACCCCTCCACTTT,CASLMGLSSYNSPLHF
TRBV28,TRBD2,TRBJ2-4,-,TGTGCCAGCAGTCCCGGGACTAGAGTATACTTC,CASSPGTRVYF
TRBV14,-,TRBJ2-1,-,TGTGCCAGCAGCAGAATAGCCGACCTCTACAATGAGCAGTTCTTC,CASSRIADLYNEQFF
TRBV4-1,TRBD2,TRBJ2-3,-,TGCGCCAGCAGCCAGGGTTCACTAGCGGGGGGCACAGATACGCAGTATTTT,CASSQGSLAGGTDTQYF
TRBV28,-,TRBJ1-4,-,TGTGCCAGCAGTTTAAGACAGTACGAAAAACTGTTTTTT,CASSLRQYEKLFF
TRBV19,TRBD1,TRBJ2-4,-,TGTGCCAGTACCCGAGGGACAGGGGGCACGAACATTCAGTACTTC,CASTRGTGGTNIQYF